This entry lists 14 T cell receptor beta chains sequenced from one sample in a study of CD8 T cells in Susac syndrome. A quantity of about 0.5 to 1 ug RNA underwent reverse transcription using random hexamers. TCRdb recomputed calls from the immunoSEQ multiplex PCR reads with MiXCR, one row per CDR3 protein. The data hold approximately 190,000 distinct CDR3 sequences, with 85% to 95% observed a single time. Material for sequencing was CD8+ T cells from PBMCs. The receptor set was obtained from a human donor with Susac syndrome.

The chain recombines TRBV9 with TRBJ1-3; tentative D call: TRBD1 (5 bases). Trimming removed 3 bases from V and 2 bases from J, with 12 bases in between. This CDR3 has 15 residues. Looked up from germline, CDR1 is SGDLS and CDR2 is YYNGEE. CDR3 sequence (DNA): TGTGCCAGCAGCGCGGGACCTGGGCCTGGAAACACCATATATTTT. It codes for CASSAGPGPGNTIYF.

V is TRBV14 and J is TRBJ2-1; 8 bases line up with TRBD2. Per germline, CDR1 SGHDN and CDR2 FVKESK. V shed 5 bases, J shed 6 bases, and the junction held 9 bases outside the gene matches. CDR3 length: 15 residues. Written as DNA, the CDR3 is TGTGCCAGCAGCTACACTAGCGGCGGCTTCAATGAGCAGTTCTTC. As protein: CASSYTSGGFNEQFF.

The gene calls are TRBV28 and TRBJ2-4; D remains ambiguous. In germline, CDR1 is MDHEN, CDR2 SYDVKM. The CDR3 runs to 13 residues. V was trimmed by 6 bases and J by 3 bases, leaving 9 bases between them. CDR3 nucleotides: TGTGCCAGCAGCGACCGAAACAAAAACATTCAGTACTTC. It translates to CASSDRNKNIQYF.

The chain has TRBV4-2 and TRBJ2-7, with D possibly TRBD2 on 6 matching bases. The germline V gene encodes CDR1 LGHNA and CDR2 YNFKEQ. Trimming removed 0 bases at V and 4 bases at J, with 13 bases between. The CDR3 spans 15 residues. CDR3: CASSQDLSSVYEQYF. In DNA form, the CDR3 reads TGTGCCAGCAGCCAAGATCTCTCTAGCGTTTACGAGCAGTACTTC.

The DNA for the CDR3 is TGTGCCAGTAGTATGTCCCCCGAGCGGGACCTAAACAATGAGCAGTTCTTC. The encoded protein is CASSMSPERDLNNEQFF. V is TRBV19 and J is TRBJ2-1; 7 bases agree with TRBD2. V was clipped by 3 bases and J by 5 bases; unmatched bases: 13. The germline V gene encodes CDR1 LNHDA and CDR2 SQIVND (reference sequence). CDR3 length: 17 residues.

Points on this clonotype: A much bigger clone sits one base away, suggesting this may be a read error. This rearrangement joins TRBV13 to TRBJ2-7, with D uncertain. Germline-derived CDR1 and CDR2 are PRHDT and FYEKMQ (reference sequence). The ends were cut back, 5 bases at V and 2 bases at J, with 1 base in the middle. The CDR3 sequence is 10 residues long. The CDR3 DNA sequence: TGTGCCAGCAGCCCCTACGAGCAGTACTTC. It yields the protein CASSPYEQYF.

The chain combines TRBV28 with TRBJ1-2, with a weak D call TRBD1 (5 bases). The V and J ends lost 2 bases and 1 base respectively, with 8 bases between them. The CDR3 is 14 residues long. Germline V gene sequence: CDR1 MDHEN, CDR2 SYDVKM. The CDR3 sequence is CASSLRTNNYGYTF. Written as DNA, the CDR3 is TGTGCCAGCAGTTTAAGGACAAATAACTATGGCTACACCTTC.

This clonotype appeared once. The chain has TRBV3-1 and TRBJ2-5, with D perhaps matching TRBD2 (6 bases). V lost 5 bases, J lost 4 bases, and 17 bases lay in between. Germline values: CDR1 LGHDT, CDR2 YNNKEL (reference sequence). The CDR3 is made up of 15 amino acids. The CDR3 bases are TGTGCCAGCAGCGACGATGAGGACTACGGAGAGACCCAGTACTTC. Translation: CASSDDEDYGETQYF.

The chain recombines TRBV4-1 with TRBJ2-3; TRBD2 agrees at 10 bases. The germline gives CDR1 MGHRA, CDR2 YSYEKL. J lost 2 bases, V lost 3 bases, and 5 bases had no gene match. This CDR3 has 16 amino acids. The CDR3 region has the DNA TGCGCCAGCAGCCAGAATCTAGCGGGGGTCACAGATACGCAGTATTTT. This translates into CASSQNLAGVTDTQYF.

The V call is TRBV7-8, the J call TRBJ1-1; the D gene is possibly TRBD1 (6 bases). Trimming left V 3 bases short and J 3 bases short, with 11 bases between. The CDR3 covers 14 residues. Germline lookup yields CDR1 SGHVS and CDR2 FQNEAQ. CDR3 sequence: CASSFPGADTEAFF. Here the CDR3 DNA reads TGTGCCAGCAGCTTTCCGGGGGCTGACACTGAAGCTTTCTTT.

The chain combines TRBV10-3 with TRBJ2-3, with 12 bases aligning to TRBD2. With 10 bases clipped from V and 0 bases from J, the junction kept 8 bases outside the gene matches. From germline, CDR1 is ENHRY and CDR2 SYGVKD. The CDR3 is 16 residues long. CDR3 nucleotide sequence: TGTGCCACTATTGACGGGACTAGCGGGAGCACAGATACGCAGTATTTT. Residues: CATIDGTSGSTDTQYF.

The chain couples TRBV15 to TRBJ1-1; D is unclear. Germline V lookup: CDR1 LNHNV, CDR2 YYDKDF (reference sequence). The CDR3 is 15 residues long. V shed 0 bases and J shed 0 bases, with 8 bases lying between them. In nucleotides, the CDR3 is TGTGCCACCAGCAGAGATAAGGGCTTGAACACTGAAGCTTTCTTT. This encodes CATSRDKGLNTEAFF. The full variable domain, its missing parts supplied by reference TRBV15 and TRBJ1-1, is DAMVIQNPRYQVTQFGKPVTLSCSQTLNHNVMYWYQQKSSQAPKLLFHYYDKDFNNEADTPDNFQSRRPNTSFCFLDIRSPGLGDTAMYLCATSRDKGLNTEAFFGQGTRLTVV.

V usage is TRBV14 and J usage is TRBJ2-1; D remains unclear. Germline CDR1 is SGHDN and CDR2 is FVKESK. Trimming removed 3 bases at V and 5 bases at J, with 5 bases between. The CDR3 consists of 12 residues. The CDR3 loop is CASSHTHNEQFF. The CDR3 DNA is TGTGCCAGCAGCCACACCCACAATGAGCAGTTCTTC.

This chain connects TRBV25-1 to TRBJ2-1, with 8 bases that match TRBD2. Germline values: CDR1 MGHDK, CDR2 SYGVNS. The CDR3 extends over 17 amino acids. V dropped 2 bases and J dropped 3; count of bases not matched to a gene: 9. CDR3 nucleotides: TGTGCCAGCAGTGAAACCCCGGGACTAGGGGTCTACAATGAGCAGTTCTTC. It specifies CASSETPGLGVYNEQFF.